This TCR beta chain is from a study of blood T cell repertoires in COVID-19. The repertoire was sequenced with immunoSEQ multiplex PCR; TCRdb's copy has only in-frame clones and lacks some. The top ten clones hold about 10% of a sample with 110,000 to 150,000 clones, 84% of them seen once. The CDR3 loop spans 12 amino acids. Trimming took 3 bases from V and 8 from J, leaving 8 bases between them. CDR1 and CDR2 from the germline V gene are SGDLS and YYNGEE. J is TRBJ2-2 and V is TRBV9; tentatively, D is TRBD2 (5 bases). The sequenced sample consisted of peripheral blood. The sequence was obtained from a man aged 60-69 years with active or convalescent COVID-19. The CDR3: CASSAGVGELFF. The CDR3 DNA reads TGTGCCAGCAGCGCCGGGGTTGGGGAGCTGTTTTTT.